A single sample is the source of the 5 T cell receptor beta chains below, sequenced in a study of OX40 agonist ivuxolimab in advanced cancers. Assay: immunoSEQ multiplex PCR; the TCRdb copy retains only in-frame clones and omits some. There are approximately 82,000 clones in the sample; around 88% occur only once, and 0.76% lies in the top ten. The sample in question was CD4+ or CD8+ T cells sorted from blood, obtained in a trial of the OX40 agonist ivuxolimab. The receptor set was obtained from an adult with an advanced solid tumor such as melanoma, head and neck, liver or kidney cancer.

The chain couples TRBV28 to TRBJ1-2, with 9 bases matching TRBD1. V lost 10 bases and J lost 4; bases outside the gene matches: 7. The CDR3 consists of 13 residues. CDR1 and CDR2 from the germline V gene are MDHEN and SYDVKM. This CDR3 reads CATLWDRAYGYTF. The CDR3 DNA reads as TGTGCCACCCTCTGGGACAGGGCCTATGGCTACACCTTC.

This clone showed up just once. The chain is built from TRBV19 and TRBJ1-1, with D possibly TRBD1 on 5 matching bases. There are 13 residues in the CDR3. Germline lookup yields CDR1 LNHDA and CDR2 SQIVND (reference sequence). V lost 6 bases, J lost 1 base, and 9 bases lay in between. DNA for the CDR3: TGTGCCAGTAGCCTCCAGGGGAACACTGAAGCTTTCTTT. Residues: CASSLQGNTEAFF.

V gene TRBV6-1 combines with J gene TRBJ2-5; TRBD1 might be the D (6 bases). The CDR3 covers 14 residues. V lost 4 bases, J lost 4 bases, and 13 bases lay in between. Germline lookup yields CDR1 MNHNS and CDR2 SASEGT. CDR3 coding DNA: TGTGCCAGCAGTGGGGGACACGAGGGAGAGACCCAGTACTTC. This codes for CASSGGHEGETQYF.

The chain is built from TRBV7-8 and TRBJ1-4; tentative D call: TRBD1 (5 bases). The CDR3 runs to 13 residues. Germline CDR1 and CDR2: SGHVS and FQNEAQ. V was shortened by 2 bases and J by 7 bases, with 8 bases between the two germline ends. The CDR3 loop reads CASSLQGPEKLFF. CDR3 nucleotide sequence: TGTGCCAGCAGCTTACAGGGACCTGAAAAACTGTTTTTT.

The rearrangement links TRBV6-5 to TRBJ2-7; perhaps TRBD1 as D (6 bases). Germline V gene sequence: CDR1 MNHEY, CDR2 SVGAGI. Deletions cut 5 bases from V and 6 bases from J, with 14 bases between. The CDR3 runs to 13 residues. This chain's CDR3 is CASSKNRELEQYF. The CDR3 DNA is TGTGCCAGCAGTAAAAACAGGGAGCTCGAGCAGTACTTC.